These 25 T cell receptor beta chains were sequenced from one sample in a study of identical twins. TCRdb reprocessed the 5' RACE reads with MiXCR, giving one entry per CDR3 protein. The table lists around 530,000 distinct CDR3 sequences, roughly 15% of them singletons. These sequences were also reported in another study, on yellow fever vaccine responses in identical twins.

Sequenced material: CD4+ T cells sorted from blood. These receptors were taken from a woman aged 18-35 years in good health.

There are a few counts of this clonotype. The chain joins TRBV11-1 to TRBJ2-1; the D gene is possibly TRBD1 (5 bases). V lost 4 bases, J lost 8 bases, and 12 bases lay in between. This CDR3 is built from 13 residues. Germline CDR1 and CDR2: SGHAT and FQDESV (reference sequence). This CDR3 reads CASSYAMGHEQFF. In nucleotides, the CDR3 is TGTGCCAGCAGCTACGCTATGGGGCATGAGCAGTTCTTC.

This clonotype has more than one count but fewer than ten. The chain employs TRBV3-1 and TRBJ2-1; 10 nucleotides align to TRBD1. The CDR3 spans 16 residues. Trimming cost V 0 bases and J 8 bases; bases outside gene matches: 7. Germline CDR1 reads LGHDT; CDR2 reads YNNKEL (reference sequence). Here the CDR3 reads CASSQDRDRGWDEQFF. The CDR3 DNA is TGTGCCAGCAGCCAAGATAGGGACAGGGGATGGGATGAGCAGTTCTTC.

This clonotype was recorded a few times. The CDR3 sequence: CASSYFRGGINTEAFF. DNA for the CDR3: TGTGCCAGCAGTTACTTCAGGGGTGGGATTAACACTGAAGCTTTCTTT. The rearrangement joins TRBV6-5 to TRBJ1-1; perhaps TRBD1 as D (6 bases). The V gene's germline CDR1 is MNHEY and CDR2 SVGAGI. V lost 1 base and J lost 2, with 14 bases in between. The CDR3 contains 16 residues.

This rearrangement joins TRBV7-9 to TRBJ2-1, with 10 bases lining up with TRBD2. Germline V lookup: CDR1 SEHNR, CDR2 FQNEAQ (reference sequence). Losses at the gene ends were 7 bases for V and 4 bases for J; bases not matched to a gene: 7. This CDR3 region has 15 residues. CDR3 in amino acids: CASNPAGGRYNEQFF. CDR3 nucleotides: TGTGCCAGCAACCCAGCGGGGGGGCGATACAATGAGCAGTTCTTC.

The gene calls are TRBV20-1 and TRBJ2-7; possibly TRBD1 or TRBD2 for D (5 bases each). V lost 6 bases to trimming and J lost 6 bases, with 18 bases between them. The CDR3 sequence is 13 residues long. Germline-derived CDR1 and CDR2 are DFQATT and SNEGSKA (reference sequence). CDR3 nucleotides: TGCAGTGCCAGCCGGGACCGGGATTTCGAGCAGTACGTC. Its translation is CSASRDRDFEQYV.

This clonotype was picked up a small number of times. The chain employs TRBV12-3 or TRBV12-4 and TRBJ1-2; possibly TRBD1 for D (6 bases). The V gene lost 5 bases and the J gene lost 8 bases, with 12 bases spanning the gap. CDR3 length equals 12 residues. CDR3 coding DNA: TGTGCCAGCAGTCCACAGGGTCGAGGCTACACCTTC. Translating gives CASSPQGRGYTF.

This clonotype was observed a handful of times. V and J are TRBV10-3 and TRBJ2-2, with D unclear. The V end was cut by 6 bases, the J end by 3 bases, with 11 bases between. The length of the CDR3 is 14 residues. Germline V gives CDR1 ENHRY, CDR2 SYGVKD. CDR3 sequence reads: CAIREGRDTGELFF. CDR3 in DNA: TGTGCCATCAGGGAAGGTCGGGACACCGGGGAGCTGTTTTTT.

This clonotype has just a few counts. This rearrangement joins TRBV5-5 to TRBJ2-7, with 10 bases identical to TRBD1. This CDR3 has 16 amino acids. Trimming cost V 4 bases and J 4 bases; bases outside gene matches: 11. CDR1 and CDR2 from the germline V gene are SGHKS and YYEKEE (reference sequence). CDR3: CASSLLTGTGAYEQYF. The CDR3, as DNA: TGTGCCAGCAGCCTGCTGACCGGGACAGGGGCTTACGAGCAGTACTTC.

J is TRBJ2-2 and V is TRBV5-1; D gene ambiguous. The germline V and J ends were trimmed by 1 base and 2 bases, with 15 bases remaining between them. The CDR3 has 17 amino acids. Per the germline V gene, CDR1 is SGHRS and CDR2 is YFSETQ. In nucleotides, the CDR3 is TGCGCCAGCAGCTTGTCTGGTAGCTCGTCAAACACCGGGGAGCTGTTTTTT. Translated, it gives CASSLSGSSSNTGELFF.

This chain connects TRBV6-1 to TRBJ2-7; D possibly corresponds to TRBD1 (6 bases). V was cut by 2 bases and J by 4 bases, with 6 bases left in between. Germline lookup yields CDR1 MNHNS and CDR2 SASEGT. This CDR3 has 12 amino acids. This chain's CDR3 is CASSEQGYEQYF. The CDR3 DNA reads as TGTGCCAGCAGTGAACAGGGGTACGAGCAGTACTTC.

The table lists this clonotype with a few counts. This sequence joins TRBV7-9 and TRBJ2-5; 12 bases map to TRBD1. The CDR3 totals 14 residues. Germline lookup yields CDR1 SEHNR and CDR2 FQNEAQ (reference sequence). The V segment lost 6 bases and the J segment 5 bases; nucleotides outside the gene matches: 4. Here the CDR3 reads CASRGDRGPETQYF. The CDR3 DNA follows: TGTGCCAGCAGAGGGGACAGGGGGCCTGAGACCCAGTACTTC.

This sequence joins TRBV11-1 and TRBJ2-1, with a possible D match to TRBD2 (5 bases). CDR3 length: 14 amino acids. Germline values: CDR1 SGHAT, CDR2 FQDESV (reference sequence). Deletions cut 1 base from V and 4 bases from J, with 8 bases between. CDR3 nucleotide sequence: TGTGCCAGCAGCTTAGGGACTGAATACAATGAGCAGTTCTTC. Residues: CASSLGTEYNEQFF.

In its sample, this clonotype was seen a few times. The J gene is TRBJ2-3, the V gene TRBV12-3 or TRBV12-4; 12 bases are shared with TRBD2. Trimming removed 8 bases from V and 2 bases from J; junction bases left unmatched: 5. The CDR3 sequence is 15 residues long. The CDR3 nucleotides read TGTGCCAGCGGGACTAGCGGGTCCCTCACAGATACGCAGTATTTT. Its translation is CASGTSGSLTDTQYF.

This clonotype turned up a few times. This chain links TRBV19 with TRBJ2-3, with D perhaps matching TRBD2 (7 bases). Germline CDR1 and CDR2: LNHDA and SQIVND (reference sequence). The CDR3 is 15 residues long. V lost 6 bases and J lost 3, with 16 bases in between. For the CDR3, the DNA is TGTGCCAGTAGCGCGAGAGGGGGGGCGACAGATACGCAGTATTTT. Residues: CASSARGGATDTQYF.

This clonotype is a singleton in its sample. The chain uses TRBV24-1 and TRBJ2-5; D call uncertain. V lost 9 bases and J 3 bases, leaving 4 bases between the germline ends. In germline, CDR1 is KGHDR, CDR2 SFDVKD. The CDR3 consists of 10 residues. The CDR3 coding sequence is TGTGCCACCGTGGAAGAGACCCAGTACTTC. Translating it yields CATVEETQYF.

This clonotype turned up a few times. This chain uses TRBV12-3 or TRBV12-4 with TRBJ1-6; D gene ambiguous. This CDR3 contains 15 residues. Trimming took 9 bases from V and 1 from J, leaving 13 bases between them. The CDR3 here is CASTTAVSYNSPLHF. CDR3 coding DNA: TGTGCCAGTACGACGGCGGTTTCCTATAATTCACCCCTCCACTTT.

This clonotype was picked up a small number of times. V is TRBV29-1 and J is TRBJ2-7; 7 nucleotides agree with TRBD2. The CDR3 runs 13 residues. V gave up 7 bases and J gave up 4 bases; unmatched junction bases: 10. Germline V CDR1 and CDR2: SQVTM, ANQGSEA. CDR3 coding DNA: TGCAGCGCCGCGGGAGTTGGTAAATACGAGCAGTACTTC. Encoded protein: CSAAGVGKYEQYF.

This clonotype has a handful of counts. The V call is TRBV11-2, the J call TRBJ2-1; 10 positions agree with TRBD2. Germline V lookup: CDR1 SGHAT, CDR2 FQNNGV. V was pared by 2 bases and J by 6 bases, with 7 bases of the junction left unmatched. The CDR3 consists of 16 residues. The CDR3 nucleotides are TGTGCCAGCAGCTTATTGGGTAGCGGGGGGCGCAATGAGCAGTTCTTC. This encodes CASSLLGSGGRNEQFF.

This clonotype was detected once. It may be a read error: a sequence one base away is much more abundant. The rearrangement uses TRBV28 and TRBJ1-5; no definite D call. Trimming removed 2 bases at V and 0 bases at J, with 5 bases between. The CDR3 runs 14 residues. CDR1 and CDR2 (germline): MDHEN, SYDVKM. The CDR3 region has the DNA TGTGCCAGCAGTTTAAAATATAGCAATCAGCCCCAGCATTTT. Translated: CASSLKYSNQPQHF.

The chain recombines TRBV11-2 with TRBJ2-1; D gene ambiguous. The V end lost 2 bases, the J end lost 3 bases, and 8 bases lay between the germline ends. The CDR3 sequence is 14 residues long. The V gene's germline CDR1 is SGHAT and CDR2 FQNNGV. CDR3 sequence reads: CASSLIGDYNEQFF. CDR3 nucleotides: TGTGCCAGCAGCTTAATAGGAGACTACAATGAGCAGTTCTTC.

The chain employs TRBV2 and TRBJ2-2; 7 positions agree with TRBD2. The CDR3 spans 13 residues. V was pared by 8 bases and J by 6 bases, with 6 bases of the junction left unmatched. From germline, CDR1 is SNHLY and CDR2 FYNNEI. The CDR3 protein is CASWLAAPGELFF. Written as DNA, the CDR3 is TGTGCCAGCTGGCTAGCGGCACCCGGGGAGCTGTTTTTT.

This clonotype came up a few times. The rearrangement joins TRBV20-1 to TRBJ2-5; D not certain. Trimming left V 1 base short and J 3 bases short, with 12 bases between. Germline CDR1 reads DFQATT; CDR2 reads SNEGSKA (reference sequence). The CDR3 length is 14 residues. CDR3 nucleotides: TGCAGTGCTAGAGGGCCGGCAAACAAAGAGACCCAGTACTTC. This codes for CSARGPANKETQYF.

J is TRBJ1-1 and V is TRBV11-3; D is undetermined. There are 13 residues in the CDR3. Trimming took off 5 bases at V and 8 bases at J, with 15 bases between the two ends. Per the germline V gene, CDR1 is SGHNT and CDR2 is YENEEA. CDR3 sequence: CASSPPTAGEAFF. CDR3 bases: TGTGCCAGCAGCCCCCCCACCGCGGGAGAAGCTTTCTTT.

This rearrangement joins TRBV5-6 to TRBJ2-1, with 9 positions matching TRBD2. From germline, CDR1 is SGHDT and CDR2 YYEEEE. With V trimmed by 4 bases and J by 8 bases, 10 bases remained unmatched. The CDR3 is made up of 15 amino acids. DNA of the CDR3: TGTGCCAGCAGCCCTCTAGCGGGAAAGGTATATGAGCAGTTCTTC. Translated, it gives CASSPLAGKVYEQFF.

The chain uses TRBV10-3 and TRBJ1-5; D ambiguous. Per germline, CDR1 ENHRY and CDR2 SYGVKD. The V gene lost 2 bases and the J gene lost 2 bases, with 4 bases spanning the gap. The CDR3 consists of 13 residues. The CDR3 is CAISEAGNQPQHF. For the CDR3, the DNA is TGTGCCATCAGTGAGGCAGGCAATCAGCCCCAGCATTTT.